One sample yielded the 32 T cell receptor beta chains listed below, sequenced in a study of cytomegalovirus exposure and HLA in healthy donors. The PCR used 60 Vbeta and 13 Jbeta primers. Only in-frame clones appear in the TCRdb table, and some are missing; sequencing was by immunoSEQ multiplex PCR. Among about 170,000 clones, about 79% were seen once, and the ten largest hold about 0.8%. Sample: PBMCs. Source of these receptors: a female donor in good health and CMV-seronegative.

This chain uses TRBV28 with TRBJ1-2, with a tentative D call TRBD1 (6 bases). CDR3 size: 16 residues. V was clipped by 5 bases and J by 5 bases, with 21 bases between them. Germline CDR1 MDHEN, CDR2 SYDVKM. The CDR3 loop is CASSPGTREGVYGYTF. CDR3 DNA sequence: TGTGCCAGCAGTCCCGGGACAAGGGAGGGGGTATATGGCTACACCTTC.

The chain joins TRBV6-6 to TRBJ1-3; 8 nucleotides match TRBD1. V dropped 3 bases and J dropped 5; count of bases not matched to a gene: 6. From germline, CDR1 is MNHNY and CDR2 SVGAGI (reference sequence). The length of the CDR3 is 15 residues. CDR3 nucleotides: TGTGCCAGCAGTTATAAAGGACAGGGCAGAAACACCATATATTTT. Encoded protein: CASSYKGQGRNTIYF.

A few counts support this clone. This chain joins TRBV5-1 and TRBJ1-1, with a possible D match to TRBD1 (5 bases). The CDR3 is made up of 16 amino acids. V was pared by 5 bases and J by 4 bases, with 21 bases between. The germline gives CDR1 SGHRS, CDR2 YFSETQ. Here the CDR3 reads CASSPSVGGLGTEAFF. The CDR3 coding sequence is TGCGCCAGCAGTCCTAGCGTCGGGGGTTTGGGCACTGAAGCTTTCTTT.

The V and J genes are TRBV11-3 and TRBJ2-2; D is possibly TRBD1 (6 bases). Germline assignment: CDR1 SGHNT and CDR2 YENEEA. V lost 4 bases and J lost 2, with 8 bases in between. CDR3 length: 14 residues. The DNA for the CDR3 is TGTGCCAGCAGCTCGGACAGAAACACCGGGGAGCTGTTTTTT. Amino acid sequence: CASSSDRNTGELFF.

This clone was found a few times. This chain joins TRBV6-1 and TRBJ2-3; 11 bases are a match to TRBD2. Germline V gives CDR1 MNHNS, CDR2 SASEGT. The CDR3 covers 15 residues. V trimming: 6 bases; J trimming: 4 bases; junction bases outside the gene matches: 6. In nucleotides, the CDR3 is TGTGCCAGCAGCGGAGTAGCGGGGGGGCCAGATACGCAGTATTTT. Its translation: CASSGVAGGPDTQYF.

This clone was counted a few times. This chain uses TRBV11-2 with TRBJ2-1, with 9 bases lining up with TRBD2. From germline, CDR1 is SGHAT and CDR2 FQNNGV. The CDR3 has 16 residues. The V segment lost 4 bases and the J segment 8 bases; nucleotides outside the gene matches: 12. The CDR3 coding sequence is TGTGCCAGCAGCTCCTACCGCAGCGGGGGGCCCCATGAGCAGTTCTTC. Amino acids: CASSSYRSGGPHEQFF.

This chain joins TRBV28 and TRBJ2-5; D is perhaps TRBD1 (5 bases). This CDR3 is built from 13 residues. V dropped 11 bases and J dropped 5 bases, with 18 bases sitting between them. CDR1 is MDHEN, CDR2 SYDVKM, per germline. The CDR3 coding sequence is TGTGCCGCAGGGCTGGGGCGAAGGGAGACCCAGTACTTC. It yields the protein CAAGLGRRETQYF.

This clone was observed a single time. This chain connects TRBV7-2 to TRBJ2-5; no firm D call. The J call may not be correct, given that the DNA end is closer to TRBJ2-7. From germline, CDR1 is SGHTA and CDR2 FQGNSA. The CDR3 loop spans 13 amino acids. Written as DNA, the CDR3 is TGTGCCAGCAGGCCAGACTCTCTCTACGAGCAGTACTTC. Encoded protein: CASRPDSLYEQYF.

The rearrangement joins TRBV21-1 to TRBJ1-5; the tabulated D call, TRBD1, remains unverified against the DNA. TRBV21-1 constitutes a pseudogene. This CDR3 is 19 amino acids long. CDR3 coding DNA: TGTGCCAGCAGCAATTCGGGACAGGGGCAGGACTTGGGGAATCAGCCCCAGCATTTT. It is translated as CASSNSGQGQDLGNQPQHF.

The rearrangement links TRBV4-1 to TRBJ1-4; D ambiguous. V lost 0 bases and J lost 8, with 13 bases in between. In germline, CDR1 is MGHRA, CDR2 YSYEKL. CDR3 length equals 15 residues. The CDR3 loop is CASSQEPTRGEKLFF. The CDR3 DNA follows: TGCGCCAGCAGCCAAGAGCCAACCCGGGGAGAAAAACTGTTTTTT.

This rearrangement joins TRBV6-7 to TRBJ2-3; D gene ambiguous. TRBV6-7 has ORF status, its function being uncertain. This CDR3 comprises 19 residues. Deletions cut 2 bases from V and 2 bases from J, with 23 bases between. For the CDR3, the DNA is TGTGCCAGCAGTTACACGACGCAGATATCCGGGTCGAACACAGATACGCAGTATTTT. Translated, it gives CASSYTTQISGSNTDTQYF.

This chain joins TRBV6-4 and TRBJ1-2, with D maybe TRBD1 (6 bases). V lost 4 bases and J 8 bases, leaving 17 bases between the germline ends. CDR1 and CDR2 (germline): MRHNA, SNTAGT. This CDR3 has 14 residues. The CDR3 reads CASSAQTGSGGYTF. The CDR3 region has the DNA TGTGCCAGCAGTGCCCAGACAGGTTCCGGGGGCTACACCTTC.

This clone was seen a single time. The chain links TRBV5-4 to TRBJ2-7, with 9 positions matching TRBD1. J lost 1 base, V lost 3 bases, and 5 bases had no gene match. The CDR3 is 15 amino acids. The V gene's germline CDR1 is SGHNT and CDR2 YYREEE (reference sequence). DNA of the CDR3: TGTGCCAGCAGCTCGGGACAGGGCAAATCCTACGAGCAGTACTTC. It specifies CASSSGQGKSYEQYF.

The chain uses TRBV4-3 and TRBJ1-2, with D possibly being TRBD1 (5 bases). The CDR3 is made up of 16 amino acids. V lost 1 base, J lost 5 bases, and 17 bases lay in between. From germline, CDR1 is LGHNA and CDR2 YSLEER. The CDR3 spells CASSQGKRPGIYGYTF. DNA of the CDR3: TGCGCCAGCAGCCAAGGTAAACGGCCAGGGATTTATGGCTACACCTTC.

J is TRBJ2-6 and V is TRBV10-3; 8 nucleotides match TRBD1. Germline loops: CDR1 ENHRY, CDR2 SYGVKD. The CDR3 covers 17 residues. J lost 0 bases, V lost 7 bases, and 8 bases had no gene match. The CDR3 DNA follows: TGTGCCATCAAGCCAGGACAGGGCAGCTCTGGGGCCAACGTCCTGACTTTC. Protein sequence: CAIKPGQGSSGANVLTF.

The V gene is TRBV6-6, the J gene TRBJ2-7; TRBD2 aligns across 8 bases. CDR3 size: 15 residues. The junction had 6 bases not matched to a gene; V was cut back by 4 bases and J by 1 base. Germline V lookup: CDR1 MNHNY, CDR2 SVGAGI (reference sequence). CDR3 DNA sequence: TGTGCCAGCAGTTTGACGAGCGGGGGATCCTACGAGCAGTACTTC. Residues: CASSLTSGGSYEQYF.

J is TRBJ2-5 and V is TRBV7-2, with D tentatively TRBD1 (6 bases). The CDR3 is 13 amino acids. Trimming removed 4 bases from V and 2 bases from J, with 8 bases in between. The germline V gene has CDR1 SGHTA and CDR2 FQGNSA. The CDR3 spells CASSSTGQETQYF. DNA for the CDR3: TGTGCCAGCAGCTCTACAGGGCAAGAGACCCAGTACTTC.

The V gene is TRBV11-1, the J gene TRBJ2-5; D not resolved. The DNA end is a closer match to TRBJ2-7, so the J assignment may be wrong. This CDR3 comprises 13 residues. Per germline, CDR1 SGHAT and CDR2 FQDESV (reference sequence). The CDR3 DNA is TGTGCCAGCAGCCATTCAGACACCTACGAGCAGTACTTC. Protein sequence: CASSHSDTYEQYF.

The CDR3 is CASSEASTGRTDTQYF. The CDR3 bases are TGTGCCAGCAGTGAAGCGTCGACAGGGAGGACAGATACGCAGTATTTT. J is TRBJ2-3 and V is TRBV6-1, with D tentatively TRBD1 (7 bases). Germline CDR1 and CDR2: MNHNS and SASEGT. V lost 0 bases, J lost 3 bases, and 13 bases lay in between. The CDR3 consists of 16 residues.

V and J are TRBV7-9 and TRBJ1-6; 9 bases agree with TRBD1. The CDR3 runs 18 residues. The germline V gene has CDR1 SEHNR and CDR2 FQNEAQ (reference sequence). Trimming cost V 5 bases and J 4 bases; bases outside gene matches: 12. CDR3 DNA: TGTGCCAGCAGCCCGAGTCCGGGACAGGGAATTTATAATTCACCCCTCCACTTT. Encoded protein: CASSPSPGQGIYNSPLHF. The full variable domain, rest sourced from reference TRBV7-9 and TRBJ1-6, is DTGVSQNPRHKITKRGQNVTFRCDPISEHNRLYWYRQTLGQGPEFLTYFQNEAQLEKSRLLSDRFSAERPKGSFSTLEIQRTEQGDSAMYLCASSPSPGQGIYNSPLHFGNGTRLTVT.

The chain joins TRBV5-1 to TRBJ2-4, with D possibly TRBD1 on 6 matching bases. The V gene lost 0 bases and the J gene lost 12 bases, with 19 bases spanning the gap. The CDR3 consists of 15 residues. Germline CDR1 SGHRS, CDR2 YFSETQ. CDR3 coding DNA: TGCGCCAGCAGCTTGGAGAGCGCCCCCCAGGACAGTCAGTACTTC. This translates into CASSLESAPQDSQYF.

Concerning this clone itself: Relative to the germline gene, one junction end is altered; a read error may explain this. The chain combines TRBV7-7 with TRBJ2-5; the match to TRBD2 covers 10 bases. Germline loops: CDR1 SSHAT, CDR2 FNYEAQ (reference sequence). This CDR3 spans 17 amino acids. The CDR3 spells CASSTGAGGQSQETQYF. CDR3 nucleotides: TGTGCTAGCAGTACGGGAGCGGGGGGGCAATCTCAAGAGACCCAGTACTTC.

The V call is TRBV19, the J call TRBJ1-4; D is possibly TRBD1 (6 bases). V was pared by 5 bases and J by 5 bases, with 15 bases between. Germline V gene lookup returns CDR1 LNHDA and CDR2 SQIVND (reference sequence). This CDR3 spans 15 amino acids. The CDR3 loop reads CASSQGTWGNEKLFF. The CDR3 DNA follows: TGTGCCAGTAGTCAGGGGACGTGGGGGAATGAAAAACTGTTTTTT. The entire variable domain, with the rest obtained from reference TRBV19 and TRBJ1-4, is as follows: DGGITQSPKYLFRKEGQNVTLSCEQNLNHDAMYWYRQDPGQGLRLIYYSQIVNDFQKGDIAEGYSVSREKKESFPLTVTSAQKNPTAFYLCASSQGTWGNEKLFFGSGTQLSVL.

Here the CDR3 DNA reads TGTGCCAGCAGGGTTGGTGGCGGCGATTCCTACGAGCAGTACTTC. Its translation is CASRVGGGDSYEQYF. The chain uses TRBV27 and TRBJ2-7; no reliable D call. The CDR3 runs 15 residues. V was shortened by 6 bases and J by 1 base, with 16 bases between the two germline ends. The V gene's germline CDR1 is MNHEY and CDR2 SMNVEV (reference sequence).

The chain combines TRBV5-1 with TRBJ2-1; 12 nucleotides align to TRBD2. Germline V gene data show CDR1 as SGHRS and CDR2 as YFSETQ. The CDR3 is 18 amino acids. The J segment lost 0 bases and the V segment lost 3 bases, leaving 7 bases of the junction unmatched. CDR3 nucleotides: TGCGCCAGCAGCTCGGGACTAGCGGGCGAAAGCTCCTACAATGAGCAGTTCTTC. Encoded protein: CASSSGLAGESSYNEQFF.

The chain combines TRBV5-1 with TRBJ2-3, with TRBD2 as a possible D gene (6 bases). The germline gives CDR1 SGHRS, CDR2 YFSETQ. The CDR3 has 14 residues. V lost 0 bases, J lost 5 bases, and 10 bases lay in between. This CDR3 reads CASSLGGTLDTQYF. The CDR3 region has the DNA TGCGCCAGCAGCTTGGGTGGGACTCTAGATACGCAGTATTTT.

The chain carries TRBV28 and TRBJ2-3; possible D gene TRBD2, 5 bases. This CDR3 spans 12 amino acids. Germline V CDR1 and CDR2: MDHEN, SYDVKM. Trimming pared 6 bases from V and 1 base from J, leaving 5 bases between. CDR3: CASRAGTDTQYF. Here the CDR3 DNA reads TGTGCCAGCAGAGCGGGCACAGATACGCAGTATTTT.

On this clone: The same CDR3 can be traced to other DNA sequences in this sample. The rearrangement uses TRBV28 and TRBJ2-3; TRBD2 might be the D (5 bases). Between the trimmed V and J ends, which lost 2 bases and 6 bases, there was a span of 9 bases. This CDR3 spans 13 amino acids. Germline CDR1 reads MDHEN; CDR2 reads SYDVKM. The CDR3 sequence: CASSLGSRDTQYF. The CDR3 DNA sequence: TGTGCCAGCAGTTTAGGGAGTCGGGATACGCAGTATTTT. Complete variable domain (other parts from reference TRBV28 and TRBJ2-3): DVKVTQSSRYLVKRTGEKVFLECVQDMDHENMFWYRQDPGLGLRLIYFSYDVKMKEKGDIPEGYSVSREKKERFSLILESASTNQTSMYLCASSLGSRDTQYFGPGTRLTVL.

The V and J genes are TRBV7-2 and TRBJ2-5, with 10 bases matching TRBD1. CDR1 and CDR2 (germline): SGHTA, FQGNSA. With V trimmed by 4 bases and J by 1 base, 3 bases remained unmatched. The CDR3 loop spans 15 amino acids. CDR3 residues: CASSSDRGPQETQYF. DNA of the CDR3: TGTGCCAGCAGCTCCGACAGGGGGCCCCAAGAGACCCAGTACTTC.

This clone showed up just a few times. The chain employs TRBV10-3 and TRBJ2-5; unclear D gene. V dropped 3 bases and J dropped 2 bases, with 7 bases sitting between them. Germline CDR1 reads ENHRY; CDR2 reads SYGVKD. The CDR3 contains 13 residues. CDR3 loop: CAISDFSQETQYF. The CDR3 DNA is TGTGCCATCAGTGACTTCTCTCAAGAGACCCAGTACTTC.

The rearrangement uses TRBV2 and TRBJ1-1, with TRBD1 identical over 9 bases. Trimming at V came to 5 bases and at J to 7 bases, leaving 5 bases not matched to a gene. Germline values: CDR1 SNHLY, CDR2 FYNNEI. This CDR3 region has 13 residues. Written as DNA, the CDR3 is TGTGCCAGCAGTCCCGGGACAGGGCTTGAAGCTTTCTTT. Its translation is CASSPGTGLEAFF.

This clone was observed a few times. The chain is built from TRBV27 and TRBJ1-3; tentative D call: TRBD1 (6 bases). CDR3 size: 14 residues. Germline V gene data show CDR1 as MNHEY and CDR2 as SMNVEV (reference sequence). Trimming stripped 8 bases from V and 4 bases from J, with 15 bases between. In nucleotides, the CDR3 is TGTGCCAGCCATTCCACAGGGACGGGAAACACCATATATTTT. The encoded protein is CASHSTGTGNTIYF.